This T cell receptor (beta chain) comes out of a study of tumor and adjacent non-tumor tissue in lung cancer. Background on the study: Stage I to III disease affected roughly ten men and 5 women aged about 30 to 85. Samples averaged approximately 4.2 million productive TCRbeta reads each.

The germline gives CDR1 MDHEN, CDR2 SYDVKM. The CDR3 consists of 15 residues. The V and J ends lost 8 bases and 7 bases, in that order; junction bases with no gene match: 12. The library came from three nested PCR rounds adapted from ARM-PCR protocols. Via MiXCR, TCRdb re-called the multiplex PCR reads, giving one row per CDR3 protein. This sample has 90,000 to 130,000 distinct CDR3 sequences, with nearly 85% found just once. Only a few counts were recorded for this clonotype. Its target is not known. Possible read error: a much larger clone is one base away. The template was RNA from unsorted bulk tissue. Findings of the study overall: Tumor tissue had significantly higher TCR diversity than normal lung. Top 100 clones took a larger repertoire share in normal lung.

The rearrangement links TRBV28 to TRBJ2-1; 9 bases agree with TRBD2. The receptor comes from a man between 65 and 85 years old with non-small cell lung cancer. The sample was lung tumor tissue. The CDR3 DNA is TGTGCCAGCCGATTCAGCGGGAGGAAGGAAAATGAGCAGTTCTTC. This codes for CASRFSGRKENEQFF.